What follows is one T cell receptor (beta chain) and its context. The assay was immunoSEQ multiplex PCR, and TCRdb's table has in-frame clones only and misses some. This sample carries around 21,000 clones, around 85% of them seen once, and the ten largest clones take 6.5% to 7.5%. Checkpoint therapy with ipilimumab 1 mg/kg began 14 to 28 days after transplant. Dosing: nivolumab 3 mg/kg IV, weeks 1, 4, 7, 10, then every two weeks to week 26. This sample is part of a study of ipilimumab plus nivolumab after autologous stem cell transplantation. Study at large: Median doses per patient: 4 or 5 ipilimumab, fewer than ten nivolumab.

The CDR3 extends over 15 amino acids. Germline V CDR1 and CDR2: MGHRA, YSYEKL. The V and J ends lost 1 base and 0 bases respectively, with 6 bases between them. The gene calls are TRBV4-1 and TRBJ1-4; no clear D gene. This TCR derives from a male donor with diffuse large B-cell lymphoma. This specimen was PBMCs, taken in a trial of ipilimumab plus nivolumab as post-transplant consolidation. CDR3 residues: CASSQGQATNEKLFF. CDR3 in DNA: TGCGCCAGCAGCCAAGGGCAGGCAACTAATGAAAAACTGTTTTTT.